This T cell receptor beta chain is drawn from a study of blood T cell repertoires in COVID-19. Study-wide context: The origin of the acute and convalescent COVID-19 samples was the United States, Italy and Spain.

Only in-frame clones appear in the TCRdb table, and some are missing; sequencing was by immunoSEQ multiplex PCR. The repertoire consists of 150,000 or so clones, with roughly 90% occurring once and the leading ten covering approximately 4.3%. This clone was recorded a few times. This TCR derives from a woman in her thirties or forties who had been exposed to COVID-19. Specimen: PBMCs or T cells enriched from blood (not recorded which).

The CDR3 DNA is TGTGCCAGCAGCTTATATCAATGGGGACTAGCGGACTACAATGAGCAGTTCTTC. This encodes CASSLYQWGLADYNEQFF. J is TRBJ2-1 and V is TRBV5-5, with TRBD2 matching 11 bases. Germline assignment: CDR1 SGHKS and CDR2 YYEKEE (reference sequence). The CDR3 runs to 18 residues. V lost 2 bases and J lost 3; bases outside the gene matches: 10.